The clone carrying this T cell receptor beta chain has only one observation. This sample was taken from a study of OX40 agonist ivuxolimab in advanced cancers. Study context: Each patient was given ivuxolimab into a vein every 2 weeks, at 0.01 to 10 mg/kg.

The method was immunoSEQ multiplex PCR; TCRdb's version includes in-frame clones alone and lacks a portion of them. The sample includes about 52,000 clones, roughly 94% of them seen just once. V lost 6 bases and J lost 10, with 16 bases in between. Germline CDR1 reads ENHRY; CDR2 reads SYGVKD. CDR3 size: 13 residues. The receptor was isolated from an adult with an advanced solid tumor such as melanoma, head and neck, liver or kidney cancer. The rearrangement uses TRBV10-3 and TRBJ2-1, with D perhaps TRBD1 or TRBD2 (5 bases each). The source was CD4+ or CD8+ T cells sorted from blood, collected in a trial of the OX40 agonist ivuxolimab. The CDR3 here is CAISPGTAEEQFF. The CDR3, as DNA: TGTGCCATCAGCCCCGGGACCGCCGAAGAGCAGTTCTTC.